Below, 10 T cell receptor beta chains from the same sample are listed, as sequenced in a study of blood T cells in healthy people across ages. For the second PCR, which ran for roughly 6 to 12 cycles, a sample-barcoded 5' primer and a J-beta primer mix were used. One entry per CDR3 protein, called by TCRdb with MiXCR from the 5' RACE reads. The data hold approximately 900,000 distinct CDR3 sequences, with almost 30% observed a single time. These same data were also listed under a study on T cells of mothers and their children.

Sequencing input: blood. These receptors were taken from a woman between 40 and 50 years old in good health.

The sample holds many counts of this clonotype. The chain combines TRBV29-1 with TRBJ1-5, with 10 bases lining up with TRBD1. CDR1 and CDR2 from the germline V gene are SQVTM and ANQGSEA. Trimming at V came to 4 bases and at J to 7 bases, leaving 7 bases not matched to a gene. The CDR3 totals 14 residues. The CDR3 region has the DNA TGCAGCGTTGGGGCGGGGACAGGGGACCAGCCCCAGCATTTT. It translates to CSVGAGTGDQPQHF.

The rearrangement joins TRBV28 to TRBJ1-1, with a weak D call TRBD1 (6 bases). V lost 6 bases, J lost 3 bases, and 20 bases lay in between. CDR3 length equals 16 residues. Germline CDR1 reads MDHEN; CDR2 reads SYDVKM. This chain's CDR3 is CASSFSGKGHYTEAFF. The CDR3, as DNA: TGTGCCAGCAGCTTCTCGGGAAAGGGACACTACACTGAAGCTTTCTTT. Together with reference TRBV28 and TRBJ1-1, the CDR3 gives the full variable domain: DVKVTQSSRYLVKRTGEKVFLECVQDMDHENMFWYRQDPGLGLRLIYFSYDVKMKEKGDIPEGYSVSREKKERFSLILESASTNQTSMYLCASSFSGKGHYTEAFFGQGTRLTVV.

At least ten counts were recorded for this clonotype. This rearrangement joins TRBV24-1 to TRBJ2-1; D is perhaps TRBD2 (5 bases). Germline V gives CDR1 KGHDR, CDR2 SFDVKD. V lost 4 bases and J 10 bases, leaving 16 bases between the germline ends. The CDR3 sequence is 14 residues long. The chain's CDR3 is CATSDPTRSREQFF. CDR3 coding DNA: TGTGCCACCAGTGACCCCACTAGATCCCGAGAGCAGTTCTTC.

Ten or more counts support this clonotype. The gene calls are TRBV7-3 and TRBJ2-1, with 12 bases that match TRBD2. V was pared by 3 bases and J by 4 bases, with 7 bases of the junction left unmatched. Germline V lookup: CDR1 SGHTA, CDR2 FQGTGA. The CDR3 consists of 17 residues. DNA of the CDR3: TGTGCCAGCAGCTTCCTAACTAGCGGGGGGAAGTACAATGAGCAGTTCTTC. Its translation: CASSFLTSGGKYNEQFF.

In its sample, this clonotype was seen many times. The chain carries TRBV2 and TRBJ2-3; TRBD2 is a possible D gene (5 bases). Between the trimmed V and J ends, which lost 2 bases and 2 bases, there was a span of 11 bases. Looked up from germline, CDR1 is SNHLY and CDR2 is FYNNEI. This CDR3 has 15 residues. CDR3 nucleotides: TGTGCCAGCAGTGAACGAGCGGCCGACACAGATACGCAGTATTTT. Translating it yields CASSERAADTDTQYF.

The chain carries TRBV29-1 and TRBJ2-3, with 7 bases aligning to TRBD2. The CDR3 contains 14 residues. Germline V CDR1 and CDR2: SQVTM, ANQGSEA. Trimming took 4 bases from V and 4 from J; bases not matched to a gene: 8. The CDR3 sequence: CSVGARGEADTQYF. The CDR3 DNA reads TGCAGCGTTGGGGCCCGGGGGGAGGCAGATACGCAGTATTTT.

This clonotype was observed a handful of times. CDR3 region: CSALGNSLRNSPLHF. The CDR3 coding sequence is TGCAGTGCTTTGGGGAACAGTCTTCGAAATTCACCCCTCCACTTT. The chain couples TRBV20-1 to TRBJ1-6; D gene unclear. The CDR3 covers 15 residues. Germline V gene sequence: CDR1 DFQATT, CDR2 SNEGSKA (reference sequence). Trimming removed 5 bases at V and 7 bases at J, with 18 bases between.

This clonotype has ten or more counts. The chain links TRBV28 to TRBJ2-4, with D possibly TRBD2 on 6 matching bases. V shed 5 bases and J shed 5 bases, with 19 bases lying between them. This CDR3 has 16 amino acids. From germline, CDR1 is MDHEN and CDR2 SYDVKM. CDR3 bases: TGTGCCAGCAGTCGAAGGGTGGCGGGCGGGGAAAACATTCAGTACTTC. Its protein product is CASSRRVAGGENIQYF.

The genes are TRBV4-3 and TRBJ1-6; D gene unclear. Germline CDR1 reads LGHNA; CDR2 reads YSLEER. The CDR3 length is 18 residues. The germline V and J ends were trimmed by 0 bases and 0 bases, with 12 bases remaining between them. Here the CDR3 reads CASSQDLTAASYNSPLHF. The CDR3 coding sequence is TGCGCCAGCAGCCAAGATTTAACAGCCGCCTCCTATAATTCACCCCTCCACTTT.

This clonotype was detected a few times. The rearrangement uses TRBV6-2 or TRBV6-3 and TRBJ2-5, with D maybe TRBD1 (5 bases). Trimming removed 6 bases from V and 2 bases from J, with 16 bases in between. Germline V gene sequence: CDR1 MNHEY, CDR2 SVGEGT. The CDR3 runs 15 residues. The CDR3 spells CASSNQDREQETQYF. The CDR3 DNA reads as TGTGCCAGCAGCAACCAAGACAGAGAACAAGAGACCCAGTACTTC.